This T cell receptor (beta chain) was captured in a study of regulatory T cells in long-lasting Graves disease. The time point here: newly diagnosed GD, antithyroid drugs for less than 3 months. RNA isolated from PBMCs was used to make the TCR library. In building TCR beta libraries, iRepertoire HTBI primers were used together with Arm-PCR of CDR3 regions. TCRdb processed the multiplex PCR reads anew with MiXCR; each CDR3 protein has one entry. The sample contains roughly 500,000 distinct CDR3 sequences, approximately 15% of which appear only once. Ten or more counts support this clonotype. These same records also appear under a second study, on T cells in Graves' hyperthyroidism and ophthalmopathy.

The TCR sequence derives from a young man with Graves disease. This specimen consisted of peripheral blood mononuclear cells (PBMCs), obtained at new diagnosis, from a patient treated with antithyroid drugs.

The CDR3 reads CASSPVQGANEQYF. DNA of the CDR3: TGTGCCAGCAGCCCGGTGCAGGGGGCAAACGAGCAGTACTTC. The chain employs TRBV11-2 and TRBJ2-7, with TRBD1 matching over 8 bases. The V segment lost 5 bases and the J segment 5 bases; nucleotides outside the gene matches: 8. Per germline, CDR1 SGHAT and CDR2 FQNNGV. The CDR3 spans 14 residues.